This TCR beta chain was found in a study of cytomegalovirus exposure and HLA in healthy donors. Study results and caveats: Prior analysis indicated that the majority of TCR beta V segments exhibited productivity approximately 87% or approximately 30% of the time. One later analysis reportedly identified an Asian-associated ancestry cluster that showed fewer N-insertions than the roughly 720-donor mean. In a later analysis, several top co-occurrence clusters appeared linked to parvovirus B19, influenza, CMV and Epstein-Barr virus.

V was trimmed by 1 base and J by 4 bases, leaving 7 bases between them. This CDR3 is built from 12 residues. CDR1 is GTSNPN, CDR2 SVGIG, per germline (reference sequence). This clone came up a few times. The antigen is unknown. This PCR relied on a set of 60 Vbeta primers and 13 Jbeta primers. As processed by the authors: Approximately 87 million unique TCR beta chains, roughly 10 million shared, were counted in a later analysis. Method: immunoSEQ multiplex PCR; TCRdb's copy keeps in-frame clones and lacks some. D and trimming come from the DNA, and the V and J calls and clone size come from that table. The sample lists some 86,000 clones, roughly 77% seen once, with around 15% in the top ten.

The specimen was PBMCs. This TCR came from a woman aged 40 to 49 in good health and CMV-seropositive. This chain connects TRBV30 to TRBJ1-2; D gene uncertain. The CDR3 spells CAWSDISYGYTF. The CDR3 DNA reads as TGTGCCTGGAGTGACATATCCTATGGCTACACCTTC.